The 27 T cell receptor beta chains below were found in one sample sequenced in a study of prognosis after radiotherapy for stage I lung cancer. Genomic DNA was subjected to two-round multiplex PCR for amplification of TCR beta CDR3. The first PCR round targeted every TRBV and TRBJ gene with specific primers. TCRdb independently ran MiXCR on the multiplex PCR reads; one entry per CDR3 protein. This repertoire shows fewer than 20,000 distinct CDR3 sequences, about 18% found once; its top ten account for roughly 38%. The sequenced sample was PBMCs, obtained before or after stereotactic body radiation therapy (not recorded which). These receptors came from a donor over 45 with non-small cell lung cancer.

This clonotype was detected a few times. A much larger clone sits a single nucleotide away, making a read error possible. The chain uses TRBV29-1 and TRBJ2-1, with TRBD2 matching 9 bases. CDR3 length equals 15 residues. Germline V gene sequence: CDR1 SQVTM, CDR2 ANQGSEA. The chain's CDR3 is CNVEEVASGDYEQFF. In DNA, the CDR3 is TGCAACGTTGAAGAAGTCGCTAGCGGGGATTATGAGCAGTTCTTC.

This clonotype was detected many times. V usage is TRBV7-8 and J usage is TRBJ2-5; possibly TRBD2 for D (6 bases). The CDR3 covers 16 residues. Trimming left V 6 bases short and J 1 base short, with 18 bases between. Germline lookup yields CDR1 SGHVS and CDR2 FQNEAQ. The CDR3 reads CASREKGLPLQETQYF. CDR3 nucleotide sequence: TGTGCCAGCAGGGAAAAGGGACTTCCTCTCCAAGAGACCCAGTACTTC.

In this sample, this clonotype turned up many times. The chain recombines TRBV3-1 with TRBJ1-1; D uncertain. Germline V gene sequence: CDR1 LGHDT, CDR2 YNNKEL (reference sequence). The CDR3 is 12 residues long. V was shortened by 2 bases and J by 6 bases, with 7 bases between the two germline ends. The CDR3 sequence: CASSQIAAEAFF. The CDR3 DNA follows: TGTGCCAGCAGCCAAATCGCGGCTGAAGCTTTCTTT.

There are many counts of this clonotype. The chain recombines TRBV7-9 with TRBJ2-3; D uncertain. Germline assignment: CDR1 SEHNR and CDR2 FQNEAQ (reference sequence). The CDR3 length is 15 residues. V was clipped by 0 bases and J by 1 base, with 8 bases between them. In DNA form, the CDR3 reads TGTGCCAGCAGCTTAGCAAGCCTCGGCACAGATACGCAGTATTTT. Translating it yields CASSLASLGTDTQYF.

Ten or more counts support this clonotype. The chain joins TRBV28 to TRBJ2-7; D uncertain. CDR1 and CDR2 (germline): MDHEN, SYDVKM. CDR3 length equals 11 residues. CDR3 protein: CGSGTSYEQYF. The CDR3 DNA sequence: TGTGGTTCAGGCACATCCTACGAGCAGTACTTC.

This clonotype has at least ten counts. CDR3 sequence reads: CASSPMGGVSYEQYF. The CDR3 bases are TGTGCCAGCAGCCCAATGGGGGGGGTTTCCTACGAGCAGTACTTC. The chain uses TRBV7-9 and TRBJ2-7; 7 bases align to TRBD2. This CDR3 comprises 15 residues. The V and J ends lost 5 bases and 1 base, in that order; junction bases with no gene match: 8. The germline V gene encodes CDR1 SEHNR and CDR2 FQNEAQ (reference sequence).

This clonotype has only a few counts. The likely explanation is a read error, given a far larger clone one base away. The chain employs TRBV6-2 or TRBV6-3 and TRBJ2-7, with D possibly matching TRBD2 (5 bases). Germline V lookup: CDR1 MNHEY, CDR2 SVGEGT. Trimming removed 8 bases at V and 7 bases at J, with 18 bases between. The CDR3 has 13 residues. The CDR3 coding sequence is TGTGCCAGCGCGCCGTCGGGCCCGGGGGAGCAGTACGTC. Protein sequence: CASAPSGPGEQYV.

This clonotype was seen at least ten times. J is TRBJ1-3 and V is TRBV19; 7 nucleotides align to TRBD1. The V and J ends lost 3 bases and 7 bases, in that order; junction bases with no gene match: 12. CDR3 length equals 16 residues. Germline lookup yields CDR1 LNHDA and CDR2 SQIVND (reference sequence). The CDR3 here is CASSMNRDSKPNTIYF. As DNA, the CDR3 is TGTGCCAGTAGTATGAATCGGGACAGTAAGCCGAACACCATATATTTT.

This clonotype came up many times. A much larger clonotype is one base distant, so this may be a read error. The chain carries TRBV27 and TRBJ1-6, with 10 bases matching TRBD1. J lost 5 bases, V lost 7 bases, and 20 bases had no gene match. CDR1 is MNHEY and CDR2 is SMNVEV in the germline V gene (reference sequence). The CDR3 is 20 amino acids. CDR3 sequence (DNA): TGTGCCAGCAAACCTGGGCCGACAGGGGGCCAGGGTTCCCATAATTCACCCCTCCACTTT. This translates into CASKPGPTGGQGSHNSPLHF.

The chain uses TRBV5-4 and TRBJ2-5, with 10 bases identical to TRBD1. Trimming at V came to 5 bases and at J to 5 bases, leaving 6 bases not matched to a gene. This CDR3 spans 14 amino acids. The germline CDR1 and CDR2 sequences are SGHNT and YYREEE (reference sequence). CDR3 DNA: TGTGCCAGCAGTTGGGGACAGGGGATGGAGACCCAGTACTTC. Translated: CASSWGQGMETQYF. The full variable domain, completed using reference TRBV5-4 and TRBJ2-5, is ETGVTQSPTHLIKTRGQQVTLRCSSQSGHNTVSWYQQALGQGPQFIFQYYREEENGRGNFPPRFSGLQFPNYSSELNVNALELDDSALYLCASSWGQGMETQYFGPGTRLLVL.

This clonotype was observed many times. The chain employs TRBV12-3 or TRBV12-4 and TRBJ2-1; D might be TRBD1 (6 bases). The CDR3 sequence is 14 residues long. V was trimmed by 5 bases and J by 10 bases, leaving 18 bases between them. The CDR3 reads CASSRGGSSLEQFF. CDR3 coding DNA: TGTGCCAGCAGTCGAGGGGGATCTAGCTTAGAGCAGTTCTTC.

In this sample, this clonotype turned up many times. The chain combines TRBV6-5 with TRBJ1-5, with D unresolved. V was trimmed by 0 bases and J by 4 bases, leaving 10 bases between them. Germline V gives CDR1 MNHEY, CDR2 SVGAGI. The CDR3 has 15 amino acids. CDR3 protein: CASSYSRSANQPQHF. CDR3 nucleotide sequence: TGTGCCAGCAGTTACTCGAGATCGGCTAATCAGCCCCAGCATTTT.

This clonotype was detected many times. The CDR3 sequence: CASSLDRVQETQYF. CDR3 sequence (DNA): TGTGCCAGCAGCTTAGACAGGGTCCAAGAGACCCAGTACTTC. The chain is built from TRBV7-2 and TRBJ2-5, with D possibly being TRBD1 (6 bases). The CDR3 runs to 14 residues. Germline values: CDR1 SGHTA, CDR2 FQGNSA. Trimming removed 1 base at V and 1 base at J, with 7 bases between.

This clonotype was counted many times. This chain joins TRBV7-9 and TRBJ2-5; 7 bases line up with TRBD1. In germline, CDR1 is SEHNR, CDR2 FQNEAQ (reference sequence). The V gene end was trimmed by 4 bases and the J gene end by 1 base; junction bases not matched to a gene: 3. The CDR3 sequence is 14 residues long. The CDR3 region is CASSSTGTQETQYF. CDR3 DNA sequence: TGTGCCAGCAGCTCGACAGGGACCCAAGAGACCCAGTACTTC.

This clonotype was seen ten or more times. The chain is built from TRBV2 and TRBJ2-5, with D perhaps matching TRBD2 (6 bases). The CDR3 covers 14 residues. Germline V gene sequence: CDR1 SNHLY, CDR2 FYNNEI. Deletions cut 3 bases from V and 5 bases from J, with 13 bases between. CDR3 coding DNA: TGTGCCAGCAGTGATCCCAGGAGGGCGGAGACCCAGTACTTC. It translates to CASSDPRRAETQYF.

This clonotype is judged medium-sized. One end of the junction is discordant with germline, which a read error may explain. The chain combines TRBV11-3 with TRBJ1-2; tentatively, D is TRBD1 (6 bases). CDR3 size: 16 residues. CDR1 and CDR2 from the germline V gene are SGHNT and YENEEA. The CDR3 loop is CASSLGEQTTGYDYTF. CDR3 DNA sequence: TGTGCCAGCAGCTTAGGCGAACAAACGACAGGCTATGACTACACCTTC.

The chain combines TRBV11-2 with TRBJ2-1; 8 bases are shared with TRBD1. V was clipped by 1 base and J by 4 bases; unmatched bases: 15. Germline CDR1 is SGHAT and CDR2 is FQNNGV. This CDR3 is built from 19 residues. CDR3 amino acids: CASSLGATRTGLTYNEQFF. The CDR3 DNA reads TGTGCCAGCAGCTTAGGAGCGACAAGGACAGGGTTAACTTACAATGAGCAGTTCTTC.

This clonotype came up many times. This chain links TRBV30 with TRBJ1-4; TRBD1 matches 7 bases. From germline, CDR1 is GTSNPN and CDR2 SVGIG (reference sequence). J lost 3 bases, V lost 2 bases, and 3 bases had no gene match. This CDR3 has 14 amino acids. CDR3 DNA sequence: TGTGCCTGGAGTCCAACAGGGGCTAATGAAAAACTGTTTTTT. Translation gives CAWSPTGANEKLFF.

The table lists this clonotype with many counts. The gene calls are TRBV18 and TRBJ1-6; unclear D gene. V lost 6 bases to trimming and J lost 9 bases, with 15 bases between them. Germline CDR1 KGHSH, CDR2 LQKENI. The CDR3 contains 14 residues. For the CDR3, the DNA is TGTGCCAGCTCCCCCGATGGTGTTCCTTCACCCCTCCACTTT. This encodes CASSPDGVPSPLHF.

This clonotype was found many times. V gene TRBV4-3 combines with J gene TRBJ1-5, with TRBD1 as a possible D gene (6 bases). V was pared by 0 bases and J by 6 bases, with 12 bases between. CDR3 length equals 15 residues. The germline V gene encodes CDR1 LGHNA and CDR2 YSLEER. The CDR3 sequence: CASSQEIRGSQPQHF. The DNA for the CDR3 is TGCGCCAGCAGCCAAGAAATTAGGGGGAGTCAGCCCCAGCATTTT.

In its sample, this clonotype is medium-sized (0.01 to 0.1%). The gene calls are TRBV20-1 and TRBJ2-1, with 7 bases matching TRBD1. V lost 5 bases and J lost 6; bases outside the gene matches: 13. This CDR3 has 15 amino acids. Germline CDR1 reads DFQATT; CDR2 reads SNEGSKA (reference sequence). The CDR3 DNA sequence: TGCAGTGCTTACTCAGGGGGATCCTCGGGCAATGAGCAGTTCTTC. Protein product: CSAYSGGSSGNEQFF.

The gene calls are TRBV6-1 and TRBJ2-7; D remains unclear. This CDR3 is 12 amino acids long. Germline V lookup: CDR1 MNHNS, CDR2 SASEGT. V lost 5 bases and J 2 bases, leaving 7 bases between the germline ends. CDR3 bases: TGTGCCAGCAGTCCTACGACCTACGAGCAGTACTTC. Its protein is CASSPTTYEQYF.

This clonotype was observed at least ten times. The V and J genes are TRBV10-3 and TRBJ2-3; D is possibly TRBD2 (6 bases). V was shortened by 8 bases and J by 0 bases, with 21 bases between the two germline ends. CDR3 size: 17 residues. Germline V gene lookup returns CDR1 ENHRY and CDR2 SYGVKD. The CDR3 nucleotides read TGTGCCATCGGTGGCAGGGATAGCGGAACTAGCACAGATACGCAGTATTTT. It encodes CAIGGRDSGTSTDTQYF.

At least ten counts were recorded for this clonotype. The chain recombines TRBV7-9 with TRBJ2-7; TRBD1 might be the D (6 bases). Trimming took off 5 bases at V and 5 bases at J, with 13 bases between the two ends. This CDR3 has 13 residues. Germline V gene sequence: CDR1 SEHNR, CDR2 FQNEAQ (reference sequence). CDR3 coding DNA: TGTGCCAGCAGCGAACAGGGATTAGACGAGCAGTACTTC. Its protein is CASSEQGLDEQYF.

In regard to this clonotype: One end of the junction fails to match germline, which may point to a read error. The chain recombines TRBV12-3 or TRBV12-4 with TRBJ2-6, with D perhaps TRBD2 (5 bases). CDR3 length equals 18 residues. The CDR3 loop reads CASSHPAGVNPGVNVLTF. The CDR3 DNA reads TGTGCCAGCAGCCACCCGGCAGGCGTTAATCCCGGGGTCAACGTCCTGACTTTC.

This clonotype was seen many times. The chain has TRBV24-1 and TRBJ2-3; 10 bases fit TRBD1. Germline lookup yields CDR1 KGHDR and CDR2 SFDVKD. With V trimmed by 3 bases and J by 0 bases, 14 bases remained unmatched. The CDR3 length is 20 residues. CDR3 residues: CATSDRTPRGQGISTDTQYF. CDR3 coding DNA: TGTGCCACCAGTGATCGCACCCCCCGGGGACAGGGGATTAGCACAGATACGCAGTATTTT.

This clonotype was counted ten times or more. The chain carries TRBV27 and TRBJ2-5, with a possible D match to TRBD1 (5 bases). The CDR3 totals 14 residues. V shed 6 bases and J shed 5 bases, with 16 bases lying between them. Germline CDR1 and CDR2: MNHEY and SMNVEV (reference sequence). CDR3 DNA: TGTGCCAGCAGCCGTATTCAGGGTTATGAGACCCAGTACTTC. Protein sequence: CASSRIQGYETQYF.